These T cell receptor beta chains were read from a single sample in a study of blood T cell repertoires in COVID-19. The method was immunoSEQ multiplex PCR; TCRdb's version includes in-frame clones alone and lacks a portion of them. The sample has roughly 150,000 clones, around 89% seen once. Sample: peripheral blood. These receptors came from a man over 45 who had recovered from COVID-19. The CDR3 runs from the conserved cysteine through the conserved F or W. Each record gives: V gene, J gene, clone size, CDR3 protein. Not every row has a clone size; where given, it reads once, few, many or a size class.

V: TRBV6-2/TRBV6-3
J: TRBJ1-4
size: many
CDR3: CASSRLRDSVNEKLFF

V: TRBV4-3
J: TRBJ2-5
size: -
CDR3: CASSRDRDETQYF

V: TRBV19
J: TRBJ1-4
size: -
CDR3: CASHDRGKEKLFF

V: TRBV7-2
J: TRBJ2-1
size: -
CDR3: CASSPGDSGTSSYNEQFF

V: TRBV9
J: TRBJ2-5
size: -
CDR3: CASSVGGTGGGQETQYF

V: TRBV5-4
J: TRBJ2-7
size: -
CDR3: CASSLPSGGLGEQYF

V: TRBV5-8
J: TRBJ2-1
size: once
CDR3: CASSLSGVTGVFGEQFF

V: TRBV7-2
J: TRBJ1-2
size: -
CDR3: CASSSLAGAVSYGYTF

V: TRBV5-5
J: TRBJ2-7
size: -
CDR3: CASSLTGPRAYEQYF

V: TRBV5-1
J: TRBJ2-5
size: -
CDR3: CASSMGDTEETQYF

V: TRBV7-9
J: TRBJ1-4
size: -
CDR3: CASSSIEEKLFF

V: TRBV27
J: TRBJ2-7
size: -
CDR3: CASSLGLGYEQYF

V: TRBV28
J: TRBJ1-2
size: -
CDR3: CASSTGGGPYGYTF

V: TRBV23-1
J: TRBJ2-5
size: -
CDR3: CASSRQTGTARETQYF

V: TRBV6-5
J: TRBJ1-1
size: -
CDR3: CASRTDRDVPEAFF

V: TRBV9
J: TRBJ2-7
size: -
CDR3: CASAGQGTYEQYF

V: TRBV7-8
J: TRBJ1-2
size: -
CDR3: CASSSAGYGYTF

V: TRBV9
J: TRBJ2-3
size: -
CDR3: CASSVAGGSTDTQYF

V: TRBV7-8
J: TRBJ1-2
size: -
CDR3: CASSLARGSDGYTF

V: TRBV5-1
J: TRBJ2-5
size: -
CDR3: CASSLARGGRETQYF

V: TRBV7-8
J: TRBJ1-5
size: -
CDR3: CASSHDRGQPQHF

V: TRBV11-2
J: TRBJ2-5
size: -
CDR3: CASSLDQRELGTQYF

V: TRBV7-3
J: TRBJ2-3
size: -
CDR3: CASSLAPGLAGTTDTQYF

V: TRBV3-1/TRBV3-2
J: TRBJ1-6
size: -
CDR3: CASSQDGSRNSPLHF

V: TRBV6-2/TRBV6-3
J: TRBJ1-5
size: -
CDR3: CASSWGGTGYQPQHF

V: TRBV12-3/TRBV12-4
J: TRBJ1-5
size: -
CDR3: CASSLTTDQPQHF

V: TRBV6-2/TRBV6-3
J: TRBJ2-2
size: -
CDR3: CASSYLGGATGELFF

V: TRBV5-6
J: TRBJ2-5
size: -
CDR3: CASSRTTFGETQYF

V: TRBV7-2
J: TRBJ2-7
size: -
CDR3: CASSFGTSGGSTYEQYF

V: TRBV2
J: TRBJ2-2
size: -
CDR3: CASRTGTSGSWTGELFF

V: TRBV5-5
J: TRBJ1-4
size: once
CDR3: CASSLRTGTFTNEKLFF

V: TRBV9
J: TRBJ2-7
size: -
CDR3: CASSVGTLISYEQYF